This TCR beta chain was profiled in a study of tumor-infiltrating lymphocytes in primary liver carcinoma. Study in general: Regardless of tissue type, samples showed similar yields of roughly 3.5 to 7.5 million productive TCRbeta reads.

A primer in the constant region served to generate TCR beta cDNA from approximately 500 ng of total RNA. Investigators got TCR beta libraries out of three nested multiplex PCR rounds, done with slightly modified ARM-PCR. Each of the first two PCR rounds ran approximately 9 cycles with TRBV1-TRBV30 forward and C-beta reverse primers. TCRdb redid the calling of the multiplex PCR reads with MiXCR, one entry per CDR3 protein. The repertoire holds under 110,000 distinct CDR3 sequences, with approximately 70% as singletons. The study co-extracted DNA and RNA from roughly 20-30 mg of unsorted bulk tissue. At sampling, these chronic HBV carriers had received no treatment. Each tumor had five separate regions sampled. Study results and caveats: The proportion of top clones found throughout all five tumor regions was only about 8-25%.

On this clonotype itself: What it binds is unknown.

V gave up 7 bases and J gave up 0 bases, with 11 bases separating them. CDR1 MGHRA and CDR2 YSYEKL come from the germline V gene. CDR3 length: 14 residues. Sequencing was performed on liver tumor tissue from sampling region 2. As for subset: tumor region T2, inferior pole. V usage is TRBV4-1 and J usage is TRBJ2-3; D is ambiguous. The clonotype originates from a woman aged 60-75 years with primary liver carcinoma and hepatitis B virus infection. The DNA for the CDR3 is TGCGCCAGCAAAGACGGTCTTAGCACAGATACGCAGTATTTT. It yields the protein CASKDGLSTDTQYF.